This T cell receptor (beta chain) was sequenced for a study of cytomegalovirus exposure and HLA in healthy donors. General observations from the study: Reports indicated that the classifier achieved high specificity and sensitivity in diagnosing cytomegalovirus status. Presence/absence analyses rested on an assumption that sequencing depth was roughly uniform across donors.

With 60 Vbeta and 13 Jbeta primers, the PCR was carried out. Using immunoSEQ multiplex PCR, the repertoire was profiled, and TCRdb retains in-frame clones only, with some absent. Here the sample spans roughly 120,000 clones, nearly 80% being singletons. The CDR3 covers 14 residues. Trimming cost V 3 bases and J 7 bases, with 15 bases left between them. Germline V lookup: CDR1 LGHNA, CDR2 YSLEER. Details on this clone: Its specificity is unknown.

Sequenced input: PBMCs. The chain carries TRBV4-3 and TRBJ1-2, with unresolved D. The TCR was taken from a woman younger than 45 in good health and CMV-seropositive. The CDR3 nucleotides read TGCGCCAGCAGCCATCTCACCGACACCGCTGGCTACACCTTC. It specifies CASSHLTDTAGYTF.